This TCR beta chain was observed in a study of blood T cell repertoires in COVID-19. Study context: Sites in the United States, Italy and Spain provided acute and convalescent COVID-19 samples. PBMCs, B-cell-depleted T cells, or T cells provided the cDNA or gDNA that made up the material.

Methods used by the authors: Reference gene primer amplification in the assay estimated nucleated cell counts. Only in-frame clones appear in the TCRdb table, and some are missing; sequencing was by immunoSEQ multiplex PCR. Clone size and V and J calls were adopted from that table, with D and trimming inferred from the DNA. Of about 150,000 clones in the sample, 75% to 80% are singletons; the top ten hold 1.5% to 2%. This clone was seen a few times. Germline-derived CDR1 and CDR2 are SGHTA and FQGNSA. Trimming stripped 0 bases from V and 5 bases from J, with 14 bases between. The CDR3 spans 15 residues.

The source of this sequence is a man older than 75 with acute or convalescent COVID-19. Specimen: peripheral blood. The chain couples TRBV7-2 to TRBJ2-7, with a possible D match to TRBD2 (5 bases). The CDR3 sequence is CASSLAWGPGNEQYF. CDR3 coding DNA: TGTGCCAGCAGCTTAGCGTGGGGTCCGGGAAACGAGCAGTACTTC.